The 23 T cell receptor beta chains given below trace back to one sample, sequenced in a study of blood T cell repertoires in COVID-19. Profiled with immunoSEQ multiplex PCR; TCRdb holds only in-frame clones, not every one. This table has over 200,000 clones, around 80% appearing once. The sequencing input was peripheral blood. Source of these receptors: a woman older than 75 with active or convalescent COVID-19.

The chain carries TRBV4-3 and TRBJ1-6; TRBD1 is a possible D gene (6 bases). The CDR3 has 20 amino acids. Germline V CDR1 and CDR2: LGHNA, YSLEER. Trimming took off 2 bases at V and 0 bases at J, with 20 bases between the two ends. Written as DNA, the CDR3 is TGCGCCAGCAGCCAACACCTTCCCGGGGGGGGCGCCTCCTATAATTCACCCCTCCACTTT. This translates into CASSQHLPGGGASYNSPLHF.

The rearrangement joins TRBV7-9 to TRBJ2-1; 7 positions match TRBD2. This CDR3 contains 14 residues. Germline V CDR1 and CDR2: SEHNR, FQNEAQ (reference sequence). V was pared by 2 bases and J by 6 bases, with 4 bases of the junction left unmatched. CDR3 in DNA: TGTGCCAGCAGCTTAAGCGGGATCTCCAATGAGCAGTTCTTC. This gives the protein CASSLSGISNEQFF. Filled out from reference TRBV7-9 and TRBJ2-1, the complete variable domain reads DTGVSQNPRHKITKRGQNVTFRCDPISEHNRLYWYRQTLGQGPEFLTYFQNEAQLEKSRLLSDRFSAERPKGSFSTLEIQRTEQGDSAMYLCASSLSGISNEQFFGPGTRLTVL.

This chain links TRBV5-4 with TRBJ2-2; the D gene is possibly TRBD2 (5 bases). The CDR3 consists of 15 residues. Trimming shortened V by 3 bases and J by 7 bases, and 16 bases separated the two germline ends. Germline CDR1 is SGHNT and CDR2 is YYREEE (reference sequence). The CDR3 DNA is TGTGCCAGCAGCTCCCTGGGTAGAGGGATCGGGGAGCTGTTTTTT. Protein sequence: CASSSLGRGIGELFF.

The chain links TRBV25-1 to TRBJ2-7, with a weak D call TRBD1 (5 bases). Germline V gene sequence: CDR1 MGHDK, CDR2 SYGVNS. V shed 6 bases and J shed 0 bases, with 18 bases lying between them. The CDR3 is 16 amino acids. Written as DNA, the CDR3 is TGTGCCAGCAGCTGCCCCCCAGGGCGTCCCTCCTACGAGCAGTACTTC. Translation: CASSCPPGRPSYEQYF.

The chain uses TRBV7-2 and TRBJ2-3, with 7 bases fitting TRBD1. The germline V gene encodes CDR1 SGHTA and CDR2 FQGNSA. CDR3 size: 16 residues. V dropped 4 bases and J dropped 3; count of bases not matched to a gene: 10. The CDR3, as DNA: TGTGCCAGCAGCTCTCTCCCGGGACAGAGGACAGATACGCAGTATTTT. Encoded protein: CASSSLPGQRTDTQYF.

The chain joins TRBV28 to TRBJ1-1; D gene ambiguous. With 4 bases removed from V and 2 bases from J, the gap between germline ends came to 8 bases. This CDR3 has 13 amino acids. Germline V gene lookup returns CDR1 MDHEN and CDR2 SYDVKM. The CDR3 is CASSSPQNTEAFF. CDR3 sequence (DNA): TGTGCCAGCAGTTCCCCACAAAACACTGAAGCTTTCTTT.

This clone was detected only once. The V and J genes are TRBV7-2 and TRBJ2-1; 9 bases agree with TRBD2. This CDR3 spans 15 amino acids. Per germline, CDR1 SGHTA and CDR2 FQGNSA. The V segment lost 0 bases and the J segment 9 bases; nucleotides outside the gene matches: 6. The CDR3 loop reads CASSLAPAGGLEQFF. The CDR3 DNA is TGTGCCAGCAGCTTAGCTCCAGCGGGAGGACTTGAGCAGTTCTTC.

The chain links TRBV9 to TRBJ1-3, with 7 positions matching TRBD1. CDR1 SGDLS and CDR2 YYNGEE come from the germline V gene. Losses at the gene ends were 3 bases for V and 0 bases for J; bases not matched to a gene: 0. The CDR3 extends over 14 amino acids. The CDR3 loop is CASSAGGSGNTIYF. CDR3 nucleotides: TGTGCCAGCAGCGCAGGGGGCTCTGGAAACACCATATATTTT.

This chain joins TRBV7-3 and TRBJ1-3; D uncertain. The germline CDR1 and CDR2 sequences are SGHTA and FQGTGA. V was shortened by 5 bases and J by 3 bases, with 8 bases between the two germline ends. The CDR3 consists of 13 residues. CDR3 amino acids: CASSPRLGNTIYF. Written as DNA, the CDR3 is TGTGCCAGCAGCCCTAGACTTGGAAACACCATATATTTT. The variable domain in full, completed from reference TRBV7-3 and TRBJ1-3, reads GAGVSQTPSNKVTEKGKYVELRCDPISGHTALYWYRQSLGQGPEFLIYFQGTGAADDSGLPNDRFFAVRPEGSVSTLKIQRTERGDSAVYLCASSPRLGNTIYFGEGSWLTVV.

The chain links TRBV18 to TRBJ1-3, with D tentatively TRBD1 (5 bases). Between the trimmed V and J ends, which lost 6 bases and 3 bases, there was a span of 15 bases. Germline CDR1 and CDR2: KGHSH and LQKENI. The CDR3 extends over 15 amino acids. The DNA of the CDR3 is TGTGCCAGCTCCCCCGGGACTATTGGTGGAAACACCATATATTTT. Protein product: CASSPGTIGGNTIYF.

The sample holds many counts of this clone. This rearrangement joins TRBV4-2 to TRBJ1-2, with no clear D. Trimming cost V 0 bases and J 7 bases, with 6 bases left between them. There are 12 residues in the CDR3. The V gene's germline CDR1 is LGHNA and CDR2 YNFKEQ. The CDR3 loop is CASSQDLSGYTF. The CDR3 region has the DNA TGTGCCAGCAGCCAAGATTTGAGTGGCTACACCTTC.

This clone was recorded only once. The chain couples TRBV5-1 to TRBJ2-1; D may be TRBD2 (5 bases). The CDR3 length is 14 residues. V was trimmed by 7 bases and J by 0 bases, leaving 11 bases between them. Germline V gene sequence: CDR1 SGHRS, CDR2 YFSETQ. The CDR3, as DNA: TGCGCCAGCGAAAGCGGTCGCTCCTACAATGAGCAGTTCTTC. Translating it yields CASESGRSYNEQFF.

V gene TRBV30 combines with J gene TRBJ2-6; D is perhaps TRBD1 (5 bases). V gave up 2 bases and J gave up 0 bases, with 8 bases separating them. The germline V gene encodes CDR1 GTSNPN and CDR2 SVGIG (reference sequence). CDR3 length equals 15 residues. CDR3 sequence reads: CAWSPRGSGANVLTF. In DNA, the CDR3 is TGTGCCTGGAGTCCAAGGGGCTCTGGGGCCAACGTCCTGACTTTC.

V usage is TRBV11-3 and J usage is TRBJ2-7; TRBD2 agrees at 11 bases. The CDR3 is 19 amino acids. Unmatched junction bases numbered 21, after V lost 7 bases and J lost 4 bases. Per germline, CDR1 SGHNT and CDR2 YENEEA. DNA of the CDR3: TGTGCCAGCACCACGGTCGGGACTAGCGGATATGGGTGGGAATACGAGCAGTACTTC. This encodes CASTTVGTSGYGWEYEQYF.

This chain connects TRBV6-5 to TRBJ1-2; D is perhaps TRBD1 (5 bases). With 4 bases removed from V and 2 bases from J, the gap between germline ends came to 11 bases. CDR1 MNHEY and CDR2 SVGAGI come from the germline V gene. The CDR3 extends over 14 amino acids. CDR3 amino acids: CASSSPGLNYGYTF. CDR3 coding DNA: TGTGCCAGCAGTTCTCCGGGACTGAACTATGGCTACACCTTC.

As DNA, the CDR3 is TGTGCCAGCAGCTTGGCATTGAGCGGGGTGGGGGAGACCCAGTACTTC. It codes for CASSLALSGVGETQYF. This chain connects TRBV5-4 to TRBJ2-5; 7 bases line up with TRBD2. With V trimmed by 0 bases and J by 5 bases, 10 bases remained unmatched. Germline V gene lookup returns CDR1 SGHNT and CDR2 YYREEE (reference sequence). This CDR3 has 16 amino acids.

This clone was seen just once. This chain joins TRBV7-6 and TRBJ2-7; D is possibly TRBD1 (6 bases). CDR1 is SGHVS and CDR2 is FNYEAQ in the germline V gene. The V end was cut by 1 base, the J end by 5 bases, with 21 bases between. This CDR3 has 17 amino acids. In DNA form, the CDR3 reads TGTGCCAGCAGCTTAGATGTCTACAGGGCTGAGTTGCACGAGCAGTACTTC. Residues: CASSLDVYRAELHEQYF.

The chain joins TRBV7-9 to TRBJ2-3; D might be TRBD2 (5 bases). Trimming shortened V by 3 bases and J by 6 bases, and 13 bases separated the two germline ends. Germline loops: CDR1 SEHNR, CDR2 FQNEAQ (reference sequence). CDR3 length: 14 amino acids. The CDR3 nucleotides are TGTGCCAGCAGCTTCGAGGGCCTCACGGATACGCAGTATTTT. Protein: CASSFEGLTDTQYF.

This clone was seen only a few times. This sequence joins TRBV7-2 and TRBJ1-6; D remains unclear. V shed 5 bases and J shed 6 bases, with 11 bases lying between them. In germline, CDR1 is SGHTA, CDR2 FQGNSA. CDR3 length: 14 residues. The CDR3 sequence: CASSPGLVNSPLHF. CDR3 coding DNA: TGTGCCAGCAGCCCAGGACTGGTTAATTCACCCCTCCACTTT.

This clone appeared a single time. CDR3 coding DNA: TGCGCCAGCAGCTTGGACGGGACTGGACCCACAGATACGCAGTATTTT. Amino acid sequence: CASSLDGTGPTDTQYF. The chain couples TRBV5-1 to TRBJ2-3; maybe TRBD2 (6 bases). V was trimmed by 0 bases and J by 2 bases, leaving 13 bases between them. The length of the CDR3 is 16 residues. Germline values: CDR1 SGHRS, CDR2 YFSETQ.

This chain links TRBV2 with TRBJ2-3; 10 nucleotides align to TRBD2. This CDR3 comprises 15 residues. Germline V CDR1 and CDR2: SNHLY, FYNNEI. Trimming at V came to 2 bases and at J to 6 bases, leaving 5 bases not matched to a gene. The CDR3 sequence: CASSEWLAGADTQYF. In DNA, the CDR3 is TGTGCCAGCAGTGAATGGCTAGCGGGAGCGGATACGCAGTATTTT.

The gene calls are TRBV2 and TRBJ1-1; weak D call: TRBD1 (5 bases). Per the germline V gene, CDR1 is SNHLY and CDR2 is FYNNEI. CDR3 length: 14 residues. V was trimmed by 6 bases and J by 3 bases, leaving 14 bases between them. The CDR3 spells CASRVSGRDTEAFF. In nucleotides, the CDR3 is TGTGCCAGCAGGGTATCAGGGCGCGACACTGAAGCTTTCTTT. The whole variable domain, remainder taken from reference TRBV2 and TRBJ1-1, is EPEVTQTPSHQVTQMGQEVILRCVPISNHLYFYWYRQILGQKVEFLVSFYNNEISEKSEIFDDQFSVERPDGSNFTLKIRSTKLEDSAMYFCASRVSGRDTEAFFGQGTRLTVV.

The V gene is TRBV11-1, the J gene TRBJ2-7, with D possibly being TRBD2 (6 bases). This CDR3 has 15 amino acids. Trimming took 7 bases from V and 2 from J, leaving 18 bases between them. The germline V gene has CDR1 SGHAT and CDR2 FQDESV (reference sequence). Written as DNA, the CDR3 is TGTGCCAGCACCTCTCGGCGGGACGGACCCTACGAGCAGTACTTC. The encoded protein is CASTSRRDGPYEQYF. Complete variable domain (other parts from reference TRBV11-1 and TRBJ2-7): EAEVAQSPRYKITEKSQAVAFWCDPISGHATLYWYRQILGQGPELLVQFQDESVVDDSQLPKDRFSAERLKGVDSTLKIQPAELGDSAMYLCASTSRRDGPYEQYFGPGTRLTVT.